A selection of T cell receptor beta chains follows, all from one sample in a study of cytomegalovirus exposure and HLA in healthy donors. Data came from immunoSEQ multiplex PCR; TCRdb stores just in-frame clones and leaves some out. The sample contains some 200,000 clones, roughly 80% of which appear only once. Specimen: PBMCs. These receptors originate from a man aged 40-55 years in good health and CMV-seropositive. CDR3s include the opening cysteine and the closing phenylalanine or tryptophan. A D gene is named only where the DNA matches it firmly. Clone size is not always given. Where it is, it says once, few, many or a class for expanded clones.

j_gene | abundance | v_gene | d_gene | CDR3nt | CDR3aa
TRBJ2-7 | . | TRBV11-2 | TRBD1 | TGTGCCAGCAGCCATACGACAGGGTACATCTCCTACGAGCAGTACTTC | CASSHTTGYISYEQYF
TRBJ2-1 | . | TRBV27 | . | TGTGCCAGCAGTAACAGGGTTCAGCGGCAGTTCTTC | CASSNRVQRQFF
TRBJ2-1 | . | TRBV4-3 | TRBD1 | TGCGCCAGCAGCAGTGCGACAGGGGGCGCATCATATCATCAGTTCTTC | CASSSATGGASYHQFF
TRBJ1-1 | . | TRBV30 | . | TGTGCCTGGGGCCGAGGGAACACTGAAGCTTTCTTT | CAWGRGNTEAFF
TRBJ1-2 | . | TRBV29-1 | . | TGCAGTGGTTATAGCGTGCCGGACTATGGCTACACCTTC | CSGYSVPDYGYTF
TRBJ2-7 | . | TRBV6-1 | TRBD2 | TGTGCCACCCGCGGGGGGGTCGGGGAGCAGTACTTC | CATRGGVGEQYF
TRBJ2-5 | . | TRBV2 | TRBD2 | TGTGCCAGCAGTGAATCCCTAGCGGGGACGGGAGGAGAGACCCAGTACTTC | CASSESLAGTGGETQYF
TRBJ1-4 | . | TRBV5-1 | TRBD1 | TGCGCCAGTCAACCGCAGGGGGTGAAGGAAAAACTGTTTTTT | CASQPQGVKEKLFF
TRBJ1-4 | . | TRBV19 | TRBD1 | TGTGCCAGTAGTACTGGAGGGGGCCAGGGCCGGAAGGAAAAACTGTTTTTT | CASSTGGGQGRKEKLFF
TRBJ2-2 | . | TRBV11-3 | TRBD1 | TGTGCCAGCAGCCCTCGGACAGGGCGAGTCGGGGAGCTGTTTTTT | CASSPRTGRVGELFF
TRBJ2-3 | . | TRBV5-1 | . | TGCGCCAGCAGCTTGCGGAGGGCAGATACGCAGTATTTT | CASSLRRADTQYF
TRBJ2-5 | . | TRBV28 | TRBD2 | TGTGCCAGCAGTCGTCAGACTAGCGGGGGGGGTGAGACCCAGTACTTC | CASSRQTSGGGETQYF
TRBJ2-7 | . | TRBV5-1 | TRBD2 | TGCGCCAGCAGCGATAGCGGGAGCTCCTACGAGCAGTACTTC | CASSDSGSSYEQYF
TRBJ2-2 | . | TRBV7-3 | TRBD2 | TGTGCCAGCAGCTTAAGCGGGGGGCTAGCGGGCACCGGGGAGCTGTTTTTT | CASSLSGGLAGTGELFF
TRBJ2-1 | once | TRBV9 | TRBD1 | TGTGCCAGCAGCGAGGGGACAGGGACCTACAATGAGCAGTTCTTC | CASSEGTGTYNEQFF
TRBJ1-3 | . | TRBV12-5 | . | TGTGCTAGTGGTTTGTCAGGAGGTGGAAACACCATATATTTT | CASGLSGGGNTIYF
TRBJ1-2 | . | TRBV21-1 | . | TGTGCCAGCAGCAAAGCGCTAGGGGGCTATGGCTACACCTTC | CASSKALGGYGYTF
TRBJ1-5 | . | TRBV2 | TRBD1 | TGTGCCAGCAGCCCCGACAGGGGGTCCGGGCAGCCCCAGCATTTT | CASSPDRGSGQPQHF
TRBJ2-3 | . | TRBV7-9 | . | TGTGCCAGCAGCTCACTCCGGGACAAAGATACGCAGTATTTT | CASSSLRDKDTQYF
TRBJ2-1 | . | TRBV14 | . | TGTGCCAGCAGCCAGTTGCGGCGTAAGCAGTTCTTC | CASSQLRRKQFF
TRBJ2-5 | once | TRBV25-1 | . | TGTGCCAGCACTCGGCAGGGGGGAATAAGTTACCAAGAGACCCAGTACTTC | CASTRQGGISYQETQYF
TRBJ2-7 | . | TRBV27 | . | TGTGCCAGCAGTCTTCAGGGCCAGCCCCACGAGCAGTACTTC | CASSLQGQPHEQYF
TRBJ2-3 | . | TRBV4-3 | TRBD2 | TGCGCCAGCAGCCAAGGGACGGGCGGGGGTCACGGGGATACGCAGTATTTT | CASSQGTGGGHGDTQYF
TRBJ2-3 | . | TRBV6-4 | . | TGTGCCAGCAGTGACTCGAATACTCCCGCAGATACGCAGTATTTT | CASSDSNTPADTQYF
TRBJ2-7 | . | TRBV18 | . | TGTGCCAGCTCACCCGGACAGGGAGGGGACGAGCAGTACTTC | CASSPGQGGDEQYF
TRBJ2-2 | few | TRBV30 | TRBD2 | TGTGCCTGGACTGGCGGGGGGCCCCACACCGGGGAGCTGTTTTTT | CAWTGGGPHTGELFF
TRBJ2-1 | . | TRBV5-1 | . | TGCGCCAGCAGCTTGACGGGAATATATGAGCAGTTCTTC | CASSLTGIYEQFF
TRBJ2-7 | . | TRBV7-2 | TRBD1 | TGTGCCAGCAGCCCAGGACAGGGCCCCTACGAGCAGTACTTC | CASSPGQGPYEQYF
TRBJ2-2 | . | TRBV7-8 | . | TGTGCCAGCAGAACCGGGACAAACACCGGGGAGCTGTTTTTT | CASRTGTNTGELFF
TRBJ2-7 | . | TRBV19 | TRBD1 | TGTGCCAGTAGTATCACGGGACAGGGTTACGAGCAGTACTTC | CASSITGQGYEQYF
TRBJ2-7 | once | TRBV5-1 | TRBD1 | TGCGCCAGCAGCTTGGTCGCGACCGGGACAGCAAACTCCTACGAGCAGTACTTC | CASSLVATGTANSYEQYF
TRBJ1-3 | . | TRBV5-6 | . | TGTGCCAGCAGCTTTGGGGGGACCGGAAACACCATATATTTT | CASSFGGTGNTIYF
TRBJ1-1 | . | TRBV25-1 | . | TGTGCCAGCATGTGGGGGGGCACCGCAGAAGCTTTCTTT | CASMWGGTAEAFF
TRBJ1-3 | . | TRBV30 | . | TGTGCCTGGAGTAGAGACAGTGCCTCTGGAAACACCATATATTTT | CAWSRDSASGNTIYF
TRBJ1-1 | . | TRBV5-4 | . | TGTGCCAGCAGCTTCGACAGTTTCACTGAAGCTTTCTTT | CASSFDSFTEAFF
TRBJ2-5 | . | TRBV6-6 | TRBD2 | TGTGCCACCAAGGGTGGGGCGGGGGGGCAAGAGACCCAGTACTTC | CATKGGAGGQETQYF
TRBJ2-2 | . | TRBV7-2 | . | TGTGCCAGCAGCTCCTCGGGGTTCACCGGGGAGCTGTTTTTT | CASSSSGFTGELFF
TRBJ2-3 | . | TRBV5-1 | TRBD1 | TGCGCCAGCAGCTTAGACAGGGGAACAGATACGCAGTATTTT | CASSLDRGTDTQYF
TRBJ2-3 | . | TRBV5-1 | TRBD1 | TGCGCCAGCAGCCCGCGGACAGGCGGAGATACGCAGTATTTT | CASSPRTGGDTQYF
TRBJ1-1 | . | TRBV4-1 | TRBD1 | TGCGCCAGCAGCCAAGCGGCGGGACAGAGTCCTGAAGCTTTCTTT | CASSQAAGQSPEAFF
TRBJ1-5 | . | TRBV19 | . | TGTGCCAGTAGTGTTGACAGTAGCAATCAGCCCCAGCATTTT | CASSVDSSNQPQHF
TRBJ1-2 | . | TRBV5-4 | TRBD1 | TGTGCCAGCAGCTTGGAACGGACAGGGGGCGATGGCTACACCTTC | CASSLERTGGDGYTF
TRBJ2-3 | few | TRBV7-2 | . | TGTGCCAGCAGCTTAGATGCGGGCACAGATACGCAGTATTTT | CASSLDAGTDTQYF
TRBJ2-1 | . | TRBV30 | TRBD2 | TGTGCCTGGGGGGGGACTAGCGGTAGGAAGTCCTACAATGAGCAGTTCTTC | CAWGGTSGRKSYNEQFF
TRBJ2-7 | . | TRBV4-1 | TRBD2 | TGCGCCAGCAGCACGACTAGCGGGGCCTACGAGCAGTACTTC | CASSTTSGAYEQYF
TRBJ2-1 | . | TRBV5-1 | . | TGCGCCAGCACTCGCCAGGTCTCCTCCTACAATGAGCAGTTCTTC | CASTRQVSSYNEQFF
TRBJ1-2 | . | TRBV19 | TRBD1 | TGTGCCAGTAGTATAGGGGCGACAGGGGGACTCAACTATGGCTACACCTTC | CASSIGATGGLNYGYTF
TRBJ2-2 | . | TRBV4-3 | . | TGCGCCAGCAGCCAAAAGTTTTCACACCTGAACACCGGGGAGCTGTTTTTT | CASSQKFSHLNTGELFF
TRBJ2-4 | . | TRBV7-8 | TRBD2 | TGTGCCAGCAGCGGTCGTTTTAGCGGGGGGGGCAAAAACATTCAGTACTTC | CASSGRFSGGGKNIQYF
TRBJ2-3 | . | TRBV7-6 | TRBD2 | TGTGCCAGCAGCTTAGCACCGACTAGCGGGGGGGCGAACACAGATACGCAGTATTTT | CASSLAPTSGGANTDTQYF
TRBJ2-2 | . | TRBV7-8 | TRBD1 | TGTGCCAGCAGCGAGACAGGGGTTACCGGGGAGCTGTTTTTT | CASSETGVTGELFF
TRBJ2-5 | . | TRBV11-1 | . | TGTGCCAGCAGCTCCCTAGGAGCCCTCCCTTCCCAGTACTTC | CASSSLGALPSQYF
TRBJ2-7 | . | TRBV2 | TRBD1 | TGTGCCAGCAGTGGAGAGACAGGGGTCCACGAGCAGTACTTC | CASSGETGVHEQYF
TRBJ1-2 | . | TRBV30 | TRBD1 | TGTGCCTGGAGTTCAGGGGGAAGCTATGGCTACACCTTC | CAWSSGGSYGYTF
TRBJ1-2 | . | TRBV20-1 | . | TGCAGTGCTACCGACAGGTATGGCTACACCTTC | CSATDRYGYTF